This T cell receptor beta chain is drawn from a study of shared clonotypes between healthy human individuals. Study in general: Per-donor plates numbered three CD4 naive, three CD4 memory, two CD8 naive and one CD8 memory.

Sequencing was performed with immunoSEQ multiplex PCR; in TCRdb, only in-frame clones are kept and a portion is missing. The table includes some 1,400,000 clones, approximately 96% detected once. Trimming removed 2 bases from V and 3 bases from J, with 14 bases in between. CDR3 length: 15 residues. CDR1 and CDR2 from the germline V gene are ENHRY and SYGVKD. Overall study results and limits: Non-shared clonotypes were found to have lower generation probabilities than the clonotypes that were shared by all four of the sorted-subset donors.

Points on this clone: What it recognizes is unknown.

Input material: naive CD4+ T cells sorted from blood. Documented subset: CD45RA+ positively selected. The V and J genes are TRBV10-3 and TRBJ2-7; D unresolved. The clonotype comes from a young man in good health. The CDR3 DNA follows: TGTGCCATCAGTGAGCATGGGGTCTTGGGCTACGAGCAGTACTTC. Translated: CAISEHGVLGYEQYF.